The entry that follows covers one T cell receptor beta chain sequence. Antigen: not known. The sample is drawn from a study of shared clonotypes between healthy human individuals. V was shortened by 7 bases and J by 4 bases, with 14 bases between the two germline ends. Looked up from germline, CDR1 is SQVTM and CDR2 is ANQGSEA. CDR3 size: 13 residues. Study observations and caveats: Investigators expected sequencing depth to affect clonotype sharing among donors. Only blood underwent sampling, and tissue repertoires likely differ. Researchers found naive subsets generally carried larger estimated richness than memory subsets.

Clones were sequenced by immunoSEQ multiplex PCR, and TCRdb holds only the in-frame ones, with some missing. The table has 2 million to 2.5 million clones, roughly 95% seen once; the top ten hold approximately 0.13%. This receptor was taken from a man aged 18-30 years in good health. This chain connects TRBV29-1 to TRBJ2-1; the D gene is possibly TRBD1 (6 bases). The sequenced sample was naive CD4+ T cells sorted from blood. Documented subset: CD45RA+ positively selected. This CDR3 reads CSADRTEYNEQFF. CDR3 DNA sequence: TGCAGCGCCGACCGGACAGAGTACAATGAGCAGTTCTTC.